What follows are 19 T cell receptor beta chains derived from one specimen sequenced in a study of early T cells in non-severe SARS-CoV-2 infection. TCRdb itself ran the 5' RACE reads through MiXCR, one entry per CDR3 protein. The sample lists 65,000 to 95,000 distinct CDR3 sequences, 12% occurring once. This specimen was whole blood, taken at baseline. These receptors were taken from an adult who was a healthcare worker with PCR-confirmed SARS-CoV-2 infection or an uninfected control (not recorded which). The donor label of this sample is uncertain.

This clonotype appeared many times. The V and J genes are TRBV29-1 and TRBJ2-5; the D is unclear. The V gene lost 4 bases and the J gene lost 1 base, with 7 bases spanning the gap. The germline V gene has CDR1 SQVTM and CDR2 ANQGSEA. The CDR3 is 12 amino acids. The CDR3 here is CSVAPTQETQYF. CDR3 coding DNA: TGCAGCGTTGCCCCCACCCAAGAGACCCAGTACTTC.

J is TRBJ2-5 and V is TRBV3-1; D uncertain. The CDR3 totals 12 residues. CDR1 and CDR2 (germline): LGHDT, YNNKEL (reference sequence). Trimming cost V 0 bases and J 3 bases, with 2 bases left between them. CDR3 coding DNA: TGTGCCAGCAGCCAAGACGAAGAGACCCAGTACTTC. Translated: CASSQDEETQYF.

This rearrangement joins TRBV29-1 to TRBJ1-2; D uncertain. This CDR3 has 13 amino acids. V was pared by 2 bases and J by 1 base, with 8 bases between. Germline CDR1 SQVTM, CDR2 ANQGSEA. The CDR3 nucleotides are TGCAGCGTTGAACCGCCGGATAACTATGGCTACACCTTC. Translating it yields CSVEPPDNYGYTF.

The V call is TRBV18, the J call TRBJ2-5, with D unclear. The CDR3 spans 13 residues. The germline V and J ends were trimmed by 6 bases and 2 bases, with 10 bases remaining between them. Germline V gene sequence: CDR1 KGHSH, CDR2 LQKENI. The CDR3 DNA reads as TGTGCCAGCTCCCCTAGGGAACAAGAGACCCAGTACTTC. The encoded protein is CASSPREQETQYF. The complete variable domain, with remaining parts taken from reference TRBV18 and TRBJ2-5, reads NAGVMQNPRHLVRRRGQEARLRCSPMKGHSHVYWYRQLPEEGLKFMVYLQKENIIDESGMPKERFSAEFPKEGPSILRIQQVVRGDSAAYFCASSPREQETQYFGPGTRLLVL.

The sample holds many counts of this clonotype. The chain employs TRBV20-1 and TRBJ1-5, with D hard to call. Germline V gene data show CDR1 as DFQATT and CDR2 as SNEGSKA (reference sequence). Deletions cut 6 bases from V and 1 base from J, with 13 bases between. CDR3 length: 14 residues. CDR3 residues: CSAYMRESNQPQHF. Here the CDR3 DNA reads TGCAGTGCCTATATGAGGGAAAGCAATCAGCCCCAGCATTTT.

This clonotype was observed at least ten times. The gene calls are TRBV18 and TRBJ1-2, with D maybe TRBD1 (5 bases). V was trimmed by 3 bases and J by 6 bases, leaving 17 bases between them. This CDR3 has 15 amino acids. Germline V gene data show CDR1 as KGHSH and CDR2 as LQKENI. CDR3 region: CASSPDSRQPNGYTF. CDR3 nucleotides: TGTGCCAGCTCACCCGACAGCCGGCAACCTAATGGCTACACCTTC.

The rearrangement joins TRBV5-6 to TRBJ1-2, with TRBD1 identical over 7 bases. V trimming: 4 bases; J trimming: 5 bases; junction bases outside the gene matches: 11. This CDR3 has 15 residues. Per the germline V gene, CDR1 is SGHDT and CDR2 is YYEEEE. The CDR3 sequence is CASSQSPDRVYGYTF. CDR3 sequence (DNA): TGTGCCAGCAGCCAGAGTCCAGACAGGGTTTATGGCTACACCTTC.

This clonotype was recorded at least ten times. This sequence joins TRBV6-2 or TRBV6-3 and TRBJ2-1; a possible D gene is TRBD2 (6 bases). V lost 3 bases, J lost 10 bases, and 7 bases lay in between. The germline V gene has CDR1 MNHEY and CDR2 SVGEGT. The CDR3 length is 11 residues. CDR3 coding DNA: TGTGCCAGCAGTTATGCGGGGGAGCAGTTCTTC. Translated: CASSYAGEQFF.

Only a few counts were recorded for this clonotype. The rearrangement links TRBV10-3 to TRBJ1-2; D is unresolved. V was clipped by 9 bases and J by 8 bases, with 10 bases between them. In germline, CDR1 is ENHRY, CDR2 SYGVKD. The CDR3 contains 10 residues. CDR3 coding DNA: TGTGCCATACGCGCGGACGGCTACACCTTC. It codes for CAIRADGYTF.

The J gene is TRBJ2-5, the V gene TRBV6-4, with a tentative D call TRBD2 (5 bases). This CDR3 comprises 16 residues. Germline CDR1 is MRHNA and CDR2 is SNTAGT. V was shortened by 2 bases and J by 5 bases, with 18 bases between the two germline ends. The CDR3 region is CASSDPLLTRNETQYF. DNA of the CDR3: TGTGCCAGCAGTGACCCACTTCTTACTAGAAACGAGACCCAGTACTTC.

This clonotype was found a few times. The CDR3 region is CAIMLRQNANEQYF. The DNA of the CDR3 is TGTGCCATCATGTTACGGCAAAACGCGAACGAGCAGTACTTC. This rearrangement joins TRBV10-3 to TRBJ2-7; the D is unclear. Trimming left V 7 bases short and J 5 bases short, with 18 bases between. The CDR3 contains 14 residues. Germline values: CDR1 ENHRY, CDR2 SYGVKD.

This clonotype was found a few times. The genes are TRBV30 and TRBJ1-1; 9 bases agree with TRBD1. Germline lookup yields CDR1 GTSNPN and CDR2 SVGIG (reference sequence). J was trimmed by 3 bases and V by 2 bases; bases with no gene match: 1. The CDR3 spans 13 residues. CDR3 coding DNA: TGTGCCTGGAGTCGACAGGGGGACACTGAAGCTTTCTTT. Amino acid sequence: CAWSRQGDTEAFF.

This clonotype was counted at least ten times. The chain uses TRBV12-3 or TRBV12-4 and TRBJ2-1, with TRBD2 matching 10 bases. J was trimmed by 1 base and V by 7 bases; bases with no gene match: 4. The CDR3 is 15 residues long. CDR3 sequence (DNA): TGTGCCAGCACCCCACTAGCGGGGTCCTACAATGAGCAGTTCTTC. Translating gives CASTPLAGSYNEQFF.

The V call is TRBV29-1, the J call TRBJ1-1; TRBD1 agrees at 8 bases. Germline assignment: CDR1 SQVTM and CDR2 ANQGSEA. The CDR3 runs 15 residues. V shed 6 bases and J 7 bases; nucleotides not matched to a gene: 16. CDR3 bases: TGCAGCGTGCTAGCCGGACAGGGTGTGATAGGTGAAGCTTTCTTT. It specifies CSVLAGQGVIGEAFF.

V gene TRBV24-1 combines with J gene TRBJ2-1; 7 bases match TRBD1. J lost 4 bases, V lost 4 bases, and 3 bases had no gene match. The CDR3 consists of 14 residues. Germline-derived CDR1 and CDR2 are KGHDR and SFDVKD. As DNA, the CDR3 is TGTGCCACCAGTGAGGGGGACAGTTACAATGAGCAGTTCTTC. It specifies CATSEGDSYNEQFF.

This chain joins TRBV14 and TRBJ2-3; unclear D gene. Germline lookup yields CDR1 SGHDN and CDR2 FVKESK. The CDR3 has 15 amino acids. V was pared by 1 base and J by 0 bases, with 8 bases between. The CDR3 region has the DNA TGTGCCAGCAGCCAAGGTGACGGGAGCACAGATACGCAGTATTTT. Translating gives CASSQGDGSTDTQYF. The full variable domain, completed using reference TRBV14 and TRBJ2-3, is EAGVTQFPSHSVIEKGQTVTLRCDPISGHDNLYWYRRVMGKEIKFLLHFVKESKQDESGMPNNRFLAERTGGTYSTLKVQPAELEDSGVYFCASSQGDGSTDTQYFGPGTRLTVL.

This chain links TRBV6-1 with TRBJ1-2, with D unresolved. This CDR3 has 16 residues. Germline loops: CDR1 MNHNS, CDR2 SASEGT. Trimming left V 3 bases short and J 6 bases short, with 20 bases between. CDR3 amino acids: CASSDTAYPGKNGYTF. CDR3 nucleotide sequence: TGTGCCAGCAGTGATACCGCCTATCCGGGAAAAAATGGCTACACCTTC.

This clonotype was detected ten times or more. This chain connects TRBV20-1 to TRBJ2-7; 7 bases agree with TRBD1. CDR3 length: 13 residues. V was pared by 5 bases and J by 3 bases, with 7 bases of the junction left unmatched. The germline CDR1 and CDR2 sequences are DFQATT and SNEGSKA (reference sequence). In nucleotides, the CDR3 is TGCAGTGCTCCCGGACAGGAGGACTACGAGCAGTACTTC. It encodes CSAPGQEDYEQYF.

Ten or more counts support this clonotype. The chain links TRBV6-2 or TRBV6-3 to TRBJ1-5; 9 nucleotides match TRBD1. There are 16 residues in the CDR3. Germline assignment: CDR1 MNHEY and CDR2 SVGEGT. V gave up 8 bases and J gave up 6 bases; unmatched junction bases: 14. The CDR3 coding sequence is TGTGCCAGCCACCGCAGGGGACAGGGATTGAGTCAGCCCCAGCATTTT. The encoded protein is CASHRRGQGLSQPQHF.